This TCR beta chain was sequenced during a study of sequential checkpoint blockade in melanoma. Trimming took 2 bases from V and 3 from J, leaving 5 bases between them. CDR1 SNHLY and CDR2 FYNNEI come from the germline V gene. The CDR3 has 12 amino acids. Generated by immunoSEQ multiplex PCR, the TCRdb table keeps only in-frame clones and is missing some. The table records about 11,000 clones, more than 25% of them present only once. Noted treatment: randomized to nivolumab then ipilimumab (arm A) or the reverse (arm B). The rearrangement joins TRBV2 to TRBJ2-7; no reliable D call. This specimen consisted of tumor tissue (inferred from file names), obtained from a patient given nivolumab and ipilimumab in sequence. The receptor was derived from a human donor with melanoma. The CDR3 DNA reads TGTGCCAGCAGTGAACTTGGCTACGAGCAGTACTTC. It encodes CASSELGYEQYF.